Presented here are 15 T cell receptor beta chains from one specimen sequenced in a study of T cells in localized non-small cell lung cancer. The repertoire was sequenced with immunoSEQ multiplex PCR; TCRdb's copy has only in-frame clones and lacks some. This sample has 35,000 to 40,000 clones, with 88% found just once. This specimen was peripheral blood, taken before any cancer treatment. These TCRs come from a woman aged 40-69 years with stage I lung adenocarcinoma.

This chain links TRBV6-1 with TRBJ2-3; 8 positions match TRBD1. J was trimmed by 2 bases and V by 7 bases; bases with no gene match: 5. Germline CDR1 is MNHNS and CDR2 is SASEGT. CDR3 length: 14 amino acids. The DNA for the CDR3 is TGTGCCAGCATCCGGACAGGGATCACAGATACGCAGTATTTT. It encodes CASIRTGITDTQYF.

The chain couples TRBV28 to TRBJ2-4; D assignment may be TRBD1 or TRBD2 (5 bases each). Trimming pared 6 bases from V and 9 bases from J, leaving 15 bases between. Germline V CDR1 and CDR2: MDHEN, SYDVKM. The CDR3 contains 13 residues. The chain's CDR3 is CASSPALRGIQYF. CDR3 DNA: TGTGCCAGCAGCCCAGCCCTGAGGGGCATTCAGTACTTC.

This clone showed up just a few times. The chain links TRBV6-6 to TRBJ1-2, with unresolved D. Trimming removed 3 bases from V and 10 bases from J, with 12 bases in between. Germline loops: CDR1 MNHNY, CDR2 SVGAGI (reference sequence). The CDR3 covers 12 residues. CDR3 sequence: CASSYGWAIYTF. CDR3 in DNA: TGTGCCAGCAGTTATGGCTGGGCTATCTACACCTTC.

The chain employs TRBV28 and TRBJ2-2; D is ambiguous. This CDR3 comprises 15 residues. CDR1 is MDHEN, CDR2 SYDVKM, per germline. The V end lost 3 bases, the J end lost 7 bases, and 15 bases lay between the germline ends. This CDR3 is CASSLLSSRGGELFF. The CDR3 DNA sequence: TGTGCCAGCAGTTTGCTCTCCTCGAGAGGCGGGGAGCTGTTTTTT.

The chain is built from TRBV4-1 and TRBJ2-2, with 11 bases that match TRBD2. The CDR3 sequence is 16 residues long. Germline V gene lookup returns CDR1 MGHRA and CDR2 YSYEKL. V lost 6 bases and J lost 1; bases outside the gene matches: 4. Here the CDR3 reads CASSYGTSGNTGELFF. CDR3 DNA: TGCGCCAGCAGTTACGGGACTAGCGGGAACACCGGGGAGCTGTTTTTT.

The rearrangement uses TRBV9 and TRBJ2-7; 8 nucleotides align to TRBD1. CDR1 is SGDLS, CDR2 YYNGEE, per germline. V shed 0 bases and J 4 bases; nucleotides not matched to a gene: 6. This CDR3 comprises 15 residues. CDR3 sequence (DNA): TGTGCCAGCAGCGTAGCGGGCGGGACAGGATACGAGCAGTACTTC. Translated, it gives CASSVAGGTGYEQYF.

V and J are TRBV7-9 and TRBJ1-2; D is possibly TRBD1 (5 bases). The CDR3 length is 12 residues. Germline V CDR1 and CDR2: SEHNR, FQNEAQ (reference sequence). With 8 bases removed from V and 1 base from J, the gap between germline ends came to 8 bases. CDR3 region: CASRDSNYGYTF. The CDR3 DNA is TGTGCCAGCCGAGACAGTAACTATGGCTACACCTTC.

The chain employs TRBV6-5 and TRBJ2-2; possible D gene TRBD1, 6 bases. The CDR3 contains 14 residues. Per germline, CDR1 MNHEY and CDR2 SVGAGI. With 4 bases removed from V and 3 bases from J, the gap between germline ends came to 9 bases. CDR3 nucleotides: TGTGCCAGCAGTTCAGGGGCAGACACCGGGGAGCTGTTTTTT. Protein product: CASSSGADTGELFF.

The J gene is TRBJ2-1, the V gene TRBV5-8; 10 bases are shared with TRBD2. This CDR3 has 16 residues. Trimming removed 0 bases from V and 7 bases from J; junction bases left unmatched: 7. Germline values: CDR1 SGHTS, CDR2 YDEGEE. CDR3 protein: CASSLVEGLAENEQFF. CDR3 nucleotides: TGTGCCAGCAGCTTGGTTGAAGGACTAGCGGAGAATGAGCAGTTCTTC.

The CDR3 reads CASRSPGQVRGLFF. CDR3 nucleotide sequence: TGTGCCAGTAGGTCCCCGGGACAGGTTCGCGGACTGTTTTTT. The chain carries TRBV19 and TRBJ1-4, with 8 bases matching TRBD1. Germline V gene lookup returns CDR1 LNHDA and CDR2 SQIVND (reference sequence). The CDR3 is made up of 14 amino acids. With 6 bases clipped from V and 13 bases from J, the junction kept 13 bases outside the gene matches.

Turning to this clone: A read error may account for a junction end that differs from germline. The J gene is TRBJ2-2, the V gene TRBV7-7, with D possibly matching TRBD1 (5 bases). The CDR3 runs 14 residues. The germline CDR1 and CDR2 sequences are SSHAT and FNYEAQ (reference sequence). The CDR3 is CASSLDRNTGELFF. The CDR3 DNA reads TGTGCTAGCAGCTTAGACAGGAACACCGGGGAGCTGTTTTTT.

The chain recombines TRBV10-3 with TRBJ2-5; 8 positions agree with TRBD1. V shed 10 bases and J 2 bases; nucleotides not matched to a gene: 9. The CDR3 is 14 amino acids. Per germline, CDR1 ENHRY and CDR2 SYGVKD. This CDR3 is CATRRDRQQETQYF. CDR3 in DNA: TGTGCCACCCGCCGGGACAGGCAACAAGAGACCCAGTACTTC.

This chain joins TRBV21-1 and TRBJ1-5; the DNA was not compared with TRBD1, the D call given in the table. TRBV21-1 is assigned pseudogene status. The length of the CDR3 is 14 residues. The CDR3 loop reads CASSNRYSNQPQHF. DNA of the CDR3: TGTGCCAGCAGCAACAGGTATAGCAATCAGCCCCAGCATTTT.

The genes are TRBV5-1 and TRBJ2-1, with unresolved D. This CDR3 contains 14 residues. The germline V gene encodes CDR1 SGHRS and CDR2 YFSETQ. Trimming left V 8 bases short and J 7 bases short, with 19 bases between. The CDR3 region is CASRFQEPPNEQFF. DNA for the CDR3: TGCGCCAGTCGGTTCCAAGAGCCCCCTAATGAGCAGTTCTTC.

The DNA for the CDR3 is TGTGCCAGCAAGACCGGGACAGGGGGAAGGGGGGAGCAGTACTTC. Amino acids: CASKTGTGGRGEQYF. The V and J genes are TRBV2 and TRBJ2-7, with 11 bases that match TRBD1. With 7 bases clipped from V and 7 bases from J, the junction kept 12 bases outside the gene matches. This CDR3 has 15 residues. Germline-derived CDR1 and CDR2 are SNHLY and FYNNEI.